This entry is about one T cell receptor beta chain. Its antigen is not known. Some clones are missing from TCRdb's copy, which holds only in-frame ones; the method was immunoSEQ multiplex PCR. The table lists approximately 260,000 clones, approximately 83% of them singletons. Germline V gives CDR1 LGHNT, CDR2 FRNRAP. Trimming cost V 2 bases and J 9 bases; bases outside gene matches: 6. There are 14 residues in the CDR3. This record belongs to a study of Tregs in tolerant kidney transplant recipients. Notes on the study in general: Biological reproducibility was not directly addressed in this study. The most relevant donor-specific Treg TCRbeta repertoire apparently came from expansion with activated donor B cells.

Unstimulated Tregs (CD4+CD25+CD127-) and CD4+CD25- non-Tregs were sorted from PBMCs. The source is a human donor in good health. The sequencing input was CD4+ T cells from blood. The chain carries TRBV12-5 and TRBJ2-1; 8 bases line up with TRBD1. The DNA for the CDR3 is TGTGCTAGTGGTTTGCCTCAGGACAGGGCTGAGCAGTTCTTC. The encoded protein is CASGLPQDRAEQFF.